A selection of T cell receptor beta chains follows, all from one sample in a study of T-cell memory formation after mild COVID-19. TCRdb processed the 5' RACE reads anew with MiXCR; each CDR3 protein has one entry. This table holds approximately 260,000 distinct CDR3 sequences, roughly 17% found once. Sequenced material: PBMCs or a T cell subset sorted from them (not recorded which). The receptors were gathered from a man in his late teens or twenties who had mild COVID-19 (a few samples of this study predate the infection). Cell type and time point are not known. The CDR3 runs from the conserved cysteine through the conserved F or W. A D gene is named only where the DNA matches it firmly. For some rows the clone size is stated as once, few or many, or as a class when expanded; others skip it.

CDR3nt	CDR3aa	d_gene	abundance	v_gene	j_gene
TGCGCCAGCAGCTCCGGACAGGGGGACCTGGTGTCCCAGTACTTC	CASSSGQGDLVSQYF	TRBD1	NA	TRBV5-1	TRBJ2-5
TGTGCCAGCAGTTCGAATAGAGATACGCAGTATTTT	CASSSNRDTQYF	NA	NA	TRBV28	TRBJ2-3
TGTGCCAGCAGCTTAGAGGAGGAGGAACAGACCGGGGAGCTGTTTTTT	CASSLEEEEQTGELFF	NA	NA	TRBV7-9	TRBJ2-2
TGTGCCAGCAGTTCTAGGGACTGGGGGCGGACTGAAGCTTTCTTT	CASSSRDWGRTEAFF	NA	few	TRBV6-6	TRBJ1-1
TGTGCCAGCAGTCTACGACAGGACCGGAACACTGAAGCTTTCTTT	CASSLRQDRNTEAFF	NA	NA	TRBV12-3/TRBV12-4	TRBJ1-1
TGCAGTGGTAGGACAGGAGCTAACTATGGCTACACCTTC	CSGRTGANYGYTF	TRBD1	NA	TRBV20-1	TRBJ1-2
TGCGCCAGCAGTTCCGGGACTAGCGACTACAATGAGCAGTTCTTC	CASSSGTSDYNEQFF	TRBD2	few	TRBV5-1	TRBJ2-1
TGCGCCAGCACTCTTCTAGGGTACAACTATGGCTACACCTTC	CASTLLGYNYGYTF	NA	few	TRBV10-1	TRBJ1-2
TGTGCCAGCAGCTCCTGGGGGTCGGAACAGTGGCAGTTCTTC	CASSSWGSEQWQFF	NA	NA	TRBV7-9	TRBJ2-1
TGTGCCAGCGGCGGGACAGGGGAAGAGACCCAGTACTTC	CASGGTGEETQYF	TRBD1	few	TRBV12-3/TRBV12-4	TRBJ2-5
TGTGCCAGCAGCTTAGCACCGGGACCCCAGGGTTACAATGAGCAGTTCTTC	CASSLAPGPQGYNEQFF	NA	NA	TRBV7-6	TRBJ2-1
TGTGCCAGCAGCTTAGCCCCCAGACAGGGTAGCTACACCTTC	CASSLAPRQGSYTF	TRBD1	few	TRBV7-2	TRBJ1-2
TGTGCCAGCAGCTTCGCGGACAGGGGCTCTGGCTACACCTTC	CASSFADRGSGYTF	TRBD1	many	TRBV7-9	TRBJ1-2
TGTGCCAGCAGCTCTGCACAGGGGGCCAAAAACATTCAGTACTTC	CASSSAQGAKNIQYF	TRBD1	few	TRBV7-9	TRBJ2-4
TGTGCCAGCAGCTTTCCCAGGACAGGGGGCGCTCGATACAATGAGCAGTTCTTC	CASSFPRTGGARYNEQFF	TRBD1	NA	TRBV7-2	TRBJ2-1
TGTGCCAGCAGCCGAAAGCGGGGGGTTCCCGAGCAGTACTTC	CASSRKRGVPEQYF	TRBD2	few	TRBV7-2	TRBJ2-7
TGTGCCAGCAGCTCCAGGGGCGTGGTCTACAATGAGCAGTTCTTC	CASSSRGVVYNEQFF	NA	many	TRBV7-2	TRBJ2-1
TGTGCCAGCAGCCTACAGGTTTACGAGCAGTACTTC	CASSLQVYEQYF	NA	few	TRBV7-9	TRBJ2-7
TGTGCCAGCAGTACCGGGACAGGGATCTACGAGCAGTACTTC	CASSTGTGIYEQYF	TRBD1	many	TRBV5-1	TRBJ2-7
TGTGCCAGCAGTGAAGAAGCATATACGCAGTATTTT	CASSEEAYTQYF	NA	NA	TRBV2	TRBJ2-3
TGTGCCAGCAGACTATGGACCGCCAACTATGGCTACACCTTC	CASRLWTANYGYTF	NA	NA	TRBV6-2/TRBV6-3	TRBJ1-2
TGCGCCAGCACCCAGGGACAGGGTCTCTACAATGAGCAGTTCTTC	CASTQGQGLYNEQFF	TRBD1	NA	TRBV5-1	TRBJ2-1
TGTGCCAGCACGGTAGGACAGAGCCATGGCTATGGCTACACCTTC	CASTVGQSHGYGYTF	NA	once	TRBV2	TRBJ1-2
TGCGCCAGCAGCGAAGGGACAGGGGGCCTCTATGGCTACACCTTC	CASSEGTGGLYGYTF	TRBD1	few	TRBV5-1	TRBJ1-2
TGTGCCAGCAGTGCTCAGGGAAGCTCTGGGGCCAACGTCCTGACTTTC	CASSAQGSSGANVLTF	NA	many	TRBV25-1	TRBJ2-6
TGCGCCAGCAGCAACCCCCGCCCCCCTGGCACGAGAAACGAAAACATTCAGTACTTC	CASSNPRPPGTRNENIQYF	NA	few	TRBV5-1	TRBJ2-4
TGTGCCAGCAGTGCGGGACAGGGGAAAACCTATGGCTACACCTTC	CASSAGQGKTYGYTF	TRBD1	NA	TRBV28	TRBJ1-2
TGTGCCAGCTCACCACCGGGACTCAACGCTGGGGCCAACGTCCTGACTTTC	CASSPPGLNAGANVLTF	NA	NA	TRBV18	TRBJ2-6
TGTGCCAGCAGCCCGATGGGGGTTAGAAGGTACAGGGGTCCGGACAATGAGCAGTTCTTC	CASSPMGVRRYRGPDNEQFF	TRBD1	NA	TRBV7-2	TRBJ2-1